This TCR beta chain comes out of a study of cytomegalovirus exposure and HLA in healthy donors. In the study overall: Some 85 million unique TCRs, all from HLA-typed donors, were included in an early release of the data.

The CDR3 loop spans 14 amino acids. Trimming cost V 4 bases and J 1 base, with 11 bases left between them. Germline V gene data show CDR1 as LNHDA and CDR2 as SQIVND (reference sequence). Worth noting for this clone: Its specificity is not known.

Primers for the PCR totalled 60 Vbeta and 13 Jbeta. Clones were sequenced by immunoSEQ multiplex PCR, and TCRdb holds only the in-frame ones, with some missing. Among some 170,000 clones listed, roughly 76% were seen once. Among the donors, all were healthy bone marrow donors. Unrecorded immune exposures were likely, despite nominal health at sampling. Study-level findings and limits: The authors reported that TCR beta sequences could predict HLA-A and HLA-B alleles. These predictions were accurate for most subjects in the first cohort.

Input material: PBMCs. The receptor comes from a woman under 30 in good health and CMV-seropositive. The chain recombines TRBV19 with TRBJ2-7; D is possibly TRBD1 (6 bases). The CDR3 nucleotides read TGTGCCAGTAGTACTAACAGGGAATCCTACGAGCAGTACTTC. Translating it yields CASSTNRESYEQYF.